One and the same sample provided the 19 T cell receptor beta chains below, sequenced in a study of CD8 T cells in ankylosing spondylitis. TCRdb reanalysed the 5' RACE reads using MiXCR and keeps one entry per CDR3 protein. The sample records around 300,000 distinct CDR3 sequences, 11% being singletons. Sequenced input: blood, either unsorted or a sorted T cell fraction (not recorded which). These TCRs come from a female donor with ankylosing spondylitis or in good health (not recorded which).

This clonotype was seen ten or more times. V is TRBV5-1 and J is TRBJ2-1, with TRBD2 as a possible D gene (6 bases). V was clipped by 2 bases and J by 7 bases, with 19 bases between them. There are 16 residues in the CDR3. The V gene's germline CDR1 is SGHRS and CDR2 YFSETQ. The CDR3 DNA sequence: TGCGCCAGCAGCTTTTCCGGGAGTGGGGGTATTAATGAGCAGTTCTTC. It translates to CASSFSGSGGINEQFF.

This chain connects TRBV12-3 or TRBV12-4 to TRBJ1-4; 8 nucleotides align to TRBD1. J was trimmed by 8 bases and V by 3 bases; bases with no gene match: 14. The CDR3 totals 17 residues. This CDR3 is CASSFSGGELFWEKLFF. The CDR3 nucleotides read TGTGCCAGCAGTTTCTCAGGGGGCGAGTTATTTTGGGAAAAACTGTTTTTT.

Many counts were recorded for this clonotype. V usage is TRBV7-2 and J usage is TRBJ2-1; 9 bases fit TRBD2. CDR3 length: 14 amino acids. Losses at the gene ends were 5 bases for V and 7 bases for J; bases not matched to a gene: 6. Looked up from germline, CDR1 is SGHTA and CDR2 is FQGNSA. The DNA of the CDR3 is TGTGCCAGCAGCATCGGACTAGCGAAGAATGAGCAGTTCTTC. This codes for CASSIGLAKNEQFF.

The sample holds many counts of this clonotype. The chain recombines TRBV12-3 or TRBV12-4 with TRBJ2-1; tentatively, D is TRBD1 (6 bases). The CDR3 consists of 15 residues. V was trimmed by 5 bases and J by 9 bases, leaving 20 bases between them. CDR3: CASSPGQIFPTEQFF. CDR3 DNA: TGTGCCAGCAGTCCAGGACAGATCTTTCCTACTGAGCAGTTCTTC.

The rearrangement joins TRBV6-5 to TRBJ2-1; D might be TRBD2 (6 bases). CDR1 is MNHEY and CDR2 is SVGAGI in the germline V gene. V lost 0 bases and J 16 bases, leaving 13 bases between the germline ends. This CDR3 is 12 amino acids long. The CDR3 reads CASSYSGGDKFF. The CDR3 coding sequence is TGTGCCAGCAGTTACTCGGGGGGAGATAAATTCTTC.

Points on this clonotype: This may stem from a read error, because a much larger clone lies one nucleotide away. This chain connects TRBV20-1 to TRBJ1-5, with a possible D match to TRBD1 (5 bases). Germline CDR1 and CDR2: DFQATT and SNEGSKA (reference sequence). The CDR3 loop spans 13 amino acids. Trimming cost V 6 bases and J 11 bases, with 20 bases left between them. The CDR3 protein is CSASQLQGSTQHF. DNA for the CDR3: TGCAGTGCATCTCAGCTCCAGGGTAGTACCCAGCATTTT.

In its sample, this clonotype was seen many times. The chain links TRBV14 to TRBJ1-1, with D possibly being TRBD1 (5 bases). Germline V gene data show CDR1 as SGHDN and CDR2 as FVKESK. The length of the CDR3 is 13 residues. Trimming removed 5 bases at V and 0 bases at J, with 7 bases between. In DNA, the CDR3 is TGTGCCAGCAGCACGGACATGAACACTGAAGCTTTCTTT. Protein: CASSTDMNTEAFF. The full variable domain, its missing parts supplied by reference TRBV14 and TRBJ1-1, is EAGVTQFPSHSVIEKGQTVTLRCDPISGHDNLYWYRRVMGKEIKFLLHFVKESKQDESGMPNNRFLAERTGGTYSTLKVQPAELEDSGVYFCASSTDMNTEAFFGQGTRLTVV.

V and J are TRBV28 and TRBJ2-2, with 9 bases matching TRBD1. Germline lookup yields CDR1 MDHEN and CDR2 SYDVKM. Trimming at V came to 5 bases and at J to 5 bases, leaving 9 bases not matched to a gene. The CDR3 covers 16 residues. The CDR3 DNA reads TGTGCCAGCAGTCCAAGGGACAGGGCGGTGACCGGGGAGCTGTTTTTT. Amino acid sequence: CASSPRDRAVTGELFF. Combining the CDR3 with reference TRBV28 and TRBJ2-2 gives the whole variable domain DVKVTQSSRYLVKRTGEKVFLECVQDMDHENMFWYRQDPGLGLRLIYFSYDVKMKEKGDIPEGYSVSREKKERFSLILESASTNQTSMYLCASSPRDRAVTGELFFGEGSRLTVL.

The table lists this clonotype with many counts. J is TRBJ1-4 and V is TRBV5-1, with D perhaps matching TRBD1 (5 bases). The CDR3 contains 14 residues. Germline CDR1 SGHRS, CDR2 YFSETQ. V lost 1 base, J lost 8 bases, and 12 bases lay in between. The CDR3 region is CASSLWGVGEKLFF. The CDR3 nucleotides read TGCGCCAGCAGCTTGTGGGGGGTAGGCGAAAAACTGTTTTTT. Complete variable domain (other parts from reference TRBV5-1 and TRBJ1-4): KAGVTQTPRYLIKTRGQQVTLSCSPISGHRSVSWYQQTPGQGLQFLFEYFSETQRNKGNFPGRFSGRQFSNSRSEMNVSTLELGDSALYLCASSLWGVGEKLFFGSGTQLSVL.

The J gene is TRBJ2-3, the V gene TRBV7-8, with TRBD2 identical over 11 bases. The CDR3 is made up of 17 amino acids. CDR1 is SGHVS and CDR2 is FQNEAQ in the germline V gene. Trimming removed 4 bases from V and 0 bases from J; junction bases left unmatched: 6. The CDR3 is CASSSHRTSGSTDTQYF. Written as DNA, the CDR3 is TGTGCCAGCAGCTCCCACAGGACTAGCGGGAGCACAGATACGCAGTATTTT.

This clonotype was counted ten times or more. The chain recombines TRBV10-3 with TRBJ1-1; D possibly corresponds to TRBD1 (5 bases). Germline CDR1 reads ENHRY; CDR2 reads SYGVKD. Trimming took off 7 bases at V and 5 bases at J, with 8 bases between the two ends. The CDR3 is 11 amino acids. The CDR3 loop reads CAITGGTEAFF. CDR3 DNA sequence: TGTGCCATCACTGGGGGGACTGAAGCTTTCTTT.

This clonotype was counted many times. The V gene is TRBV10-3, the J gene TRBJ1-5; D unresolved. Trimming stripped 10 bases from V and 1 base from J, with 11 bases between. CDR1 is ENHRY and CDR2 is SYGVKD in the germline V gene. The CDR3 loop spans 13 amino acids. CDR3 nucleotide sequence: TGTGCCAGGAGCGAAGGGAGCAATCAGCCCCAGCATTTT. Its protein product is CARSEGSNQPQHF.

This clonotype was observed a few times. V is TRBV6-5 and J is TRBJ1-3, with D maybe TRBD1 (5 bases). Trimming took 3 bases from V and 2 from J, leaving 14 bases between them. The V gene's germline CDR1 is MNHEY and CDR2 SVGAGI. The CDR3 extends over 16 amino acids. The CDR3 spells CASSYRGAVAGNTIYF. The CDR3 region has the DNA TGTGCCAGCAGTTATCGAGGGGCAGTGGCTGGAAACACCATATATTTT.

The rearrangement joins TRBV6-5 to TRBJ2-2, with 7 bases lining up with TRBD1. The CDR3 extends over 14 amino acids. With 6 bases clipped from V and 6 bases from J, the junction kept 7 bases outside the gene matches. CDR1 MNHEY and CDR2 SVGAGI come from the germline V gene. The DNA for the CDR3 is TGTGCCAGCAGAATTACTACAGGGGCCGGGGAGCTGTTTTTT. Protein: CASRITTGAGELFF.

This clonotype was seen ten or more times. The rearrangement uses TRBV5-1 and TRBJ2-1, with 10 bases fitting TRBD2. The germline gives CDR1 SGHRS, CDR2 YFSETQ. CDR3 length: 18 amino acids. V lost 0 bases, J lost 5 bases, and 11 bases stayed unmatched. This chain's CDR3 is CASSLAFLAGGYDNEQFF. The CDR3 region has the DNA TGCGCCAGCAGCTTGGCCTTTTTAGCGGGGGGTTATGACAATGAGCAGTTCTTC. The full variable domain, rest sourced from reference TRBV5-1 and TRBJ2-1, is KAGVTQTPRYLIKTRGQQVTLSCSPISGHRSVSWYQQTPGQGLQFLFEYFSETQRNKGNFPGRFSGRQFSNSRSEMNVSTLELGDSALYLCASSLAFLAGGYDNEQFFGPGTRLTVL.

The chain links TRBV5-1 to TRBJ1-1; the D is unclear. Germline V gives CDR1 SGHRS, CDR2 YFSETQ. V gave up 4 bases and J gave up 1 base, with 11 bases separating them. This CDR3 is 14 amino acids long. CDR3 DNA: TGCGCCAGCAGCGCCAGGTCCTCGAACACTGAAGCTTTCTTT. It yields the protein CASSARSSNTEAFF.

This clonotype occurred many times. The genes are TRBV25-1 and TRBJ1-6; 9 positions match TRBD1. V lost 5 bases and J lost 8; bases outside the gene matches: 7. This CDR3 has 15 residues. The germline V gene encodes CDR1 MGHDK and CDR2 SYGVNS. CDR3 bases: TGTGCCAGCAGTCTGACCGGGACAGGGTATTCACCCCTCCACTTT. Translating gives CASSLTGTGYSPLHF.

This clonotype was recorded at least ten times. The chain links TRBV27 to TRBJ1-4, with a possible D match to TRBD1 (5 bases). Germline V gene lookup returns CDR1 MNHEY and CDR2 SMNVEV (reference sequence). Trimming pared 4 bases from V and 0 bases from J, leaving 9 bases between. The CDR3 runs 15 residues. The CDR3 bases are TGTGCCAGCAGTTACGGGGGAACAACTAATGAAAAACTGTTTTTT. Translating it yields CASSYGGTTNEKLFF.

CDR3 protein: CASEDDGAYGYTF. DNA for the CDR3: TGTGCCAGCGAGGATGACGGAGCCTATGGCTACACCTTC. This chain links TRBV28 with TRBJ1-2; no clear D gene. The CDR3 loop spans 13 amino acids. Deletions cut 8 bases from V and 4 bases from J, with 14 bases between. Germline V lookup: CDR1 MDHEN, CDR2 SYDVKM.